The 2 T cell receptor beta chains presented below share a single source sample, sequenced in a study of OX40 agonist ivuxolimab in advanced cancers. Libraries were built with the immunoSEQ multiplex PCR assay. TCRdb provides this immuneACCESS table in a form limited to in-frame rearrangements. Some clones are lacking; in checked studies, under half of them reflect an unresolved V gene, and why the rest are absent is not known. Within this sample are about 21,000 clones, with about 80% of them counted one time only. The top ten hold roughly 29% of the sample. Source: CD4+ or CD8+ T cells sorted from blood, taken in a trial of the OX40 agonist ivuxolimab. The receptor source for this set is an adult with an advanced solid tumor such as melanoma, head and neck, liver or kidney cancer.

This chain joins TRBV5-6 and TRBJ1-1; D may be TRBD1 (5 bases). Germline lookup yields CDR1 SGHDT and CDR2 YYEEEE. This CDR3 contains 14 residues. V lost 0 bases and J lost 1, with 7 bases in between. CDR3 region: CASSLDGTNTEAFF. CDR3 bases: TGTGCCAGCAGCTTGGACGGGACGAACACTGAAGCTTTCTTT.

This clone has a handful of counts. The chain employs TRBV5-1 and TRBJ2-3, with D tentatively TRBD1 (6 bases). CDR1 is SGHRS, CDR2 YFSETQ, per germline. V lost 5 bases and J 2 bases, leaving 12 bases between the germline ends. The CDR3 is 14 amino acids. CDR3 in DNA: TGCGCCAGCAGATCTGACAGGTCCACAGATACGCAGTATTTT. This encodes CASRSDRSTDTQYF.